Sequencing of this T cell receptor (beta chain) was carried out in a study of CD8 T cells in ankylosing spondylitis. This clonotype was observed many times. The antigen is undetermined. TCRdb itself ran the 5' RACE reads through MiXCR, one entry per CDR3 protein. The table lists 200,000 to 250,000 distinct CDR3 sequences, 10% of them singletons. This CDR3 region has 14 residues. The V segment lost 3 bases and the J segment 6 bases; nucleotides outside the gene matches: 5. Germline CDR1 MNHEY, CDR2 SMNVEV (reference sequence). Notes on the study in general: Clones linked to disease were reported to show significant enrichment in matched ankylosing spondylitis synovial fluid. Before this, some motif variants had been reported in reactive arthritis synovial fluid and blood.

This receptor was obtained from a male donor with ankylosing spondylitis or in good health (not recorded which). Sequencing was done on a sample of blood, either unsorted or a sorted T cell fraction (not recorded which). The genes are TRBV27 and TRBJ2-4, with 7 bases that match TRBD1. CDR3: CASSFDRARNIQYF. The DNA for the CDR3 is TGTGCCAGCAGTTTTGACAGGGCGAGAAACATTCAGTACTTC.